Listed below are T cell receptor beta chains from one sample, sequenced in a study of shared clonotypes between healthy human individuals. Data came from immunoSEQ multiplex PCR; TCRdb stores just in-frame clones and leaves some out. This table has roughly 2,500,000 clones, approximately 93% appearing once. The source material was naive CD4+ T cells from PBMCs. The source is a man aged 18 to 29 in good health. Some clones in this sample may be carry-over from other donors' samples. CDR3s include the opening cysteine and the closing phenylalanine or tryptophan. The order of the fields is clone size, D gene, J gene, V gene, CDR3 protein, CDR3 DNA. The D gene is left open where the match is weak. Rows give clone size only sometimes, using once, few, many, or a class for an expanded clone.

.	TRBD1	TRBJ1-5	TRBV5-8	CASSFTGTGFNQPQHF	TGTGCCAGCAGCTTTACCGGGACAGGGTTCAATCAGCCCCAGCATTTT
.	.	TRBJ2-4	TRBV5-4	CASSSGGGRAKNIQYF	TGTGCCAGCAGCTCAGGGGGGGGGAGAGCCAAAAACATTCAGTACTTC
.	.	TRBJ1-2	TRBV11-2	CASRQELGPNYGYTF	TGTGCCAGCAGGCAAGAACTTGGGCCAAACTATGGCTACACCTTC
.	.	TRBJ1-4	TRBV7-2	CASSTGSEKLFF	TGTGCCAGCAGCACAGGGAGTGAAAAACTGTTTTTT
.	TRBD1	TRBJ2-7	TRBV6-5	CASKPPGQALQYF	TGTGCCAGCAAACCCCCGGGACAGGCCTTGCAGTACTTC
.	.	TRBJ2-1	TRBV21-1	CASSPRWSGEFNEQFF	TGTGCCAGCAGCCCCCGCTGGTCAGGGGAATTCAATGAGCAGTTCTTC
.	.	TRBJ1-6	TRBV7-9	CASSLAGNSPLHF	TGTGCCAGCAGCTTAGCAGGAAATTCACCCCTCCACTTT
few	.	TRBJ1-1	TRBV29-1	CSVEQGGNTEAFF	TGCAGCGTTGAGCAGGGAGGGAACACTGAAGCTTTCTTT
.	.	TRBJ2-1	TRBV5-1	CASSLGSGGNEQFF	TGCGCCAGCAGCTTGGGATCTGGGGGCAATGAGCAGTTCTTC
.	.	TRBJ2-2	TRBV19	CASSRMSANTGELFF	TGTGCCAGTAGCCGAATGTCAGCGAACACCGGGGAGCTGTTTTTT
.	.	TRBJ1-1	TRBV7-3	CASSLTAYSEAFF	TGTGCCAGCAGCTTAACTGCGTACTCGGAAGCTTTCTTT
.	.	TRBJ2-3	TRBV11-3	CASSFAGSGYTQYF	TGTGCCAGCAGCTTTGCCGGTAGCGGCTATACGCAGTATTTT
.	TRBD2	TRBJ2-1	TRBV9	CASSRLAGTYNEQFF	TGTGCCAGCAGCCGACTAGCGGGCACCTACAATGAGCAGTTCTTC
once	TRBD2	TRBJ2-5	TRBV11-2	CASSLDRGLAGQETQYF	TGTGCCAGCAGCTTAGATCGGGGACTAGCGGGACAAGAGACCCAGTACTTC
.	.	TRBJ2-7	TRBV5-1	CASSLGTEAYEQYF	TGCGCCAGCAGCTTGGGGACAGAGGCCTACGAGCAGTACTTC
.	TRBD1	TRBJ1-2	TRBV5-1	CASSPAGQGDGYTF	TGCGCCAGCAGCCCCGCGGGACAGGGGGATGGCTACACCTTC
.	TRBD1	TRBJ1-3	TRBV5-1	CASSLGDRPFSGNTIYF	TGCGCCAGCAGCTTGGGGGACAGACCGTTCTCTGGAAACACCATATATTTT
.	.	TRBJ1-5	TRBV6-1	CATAWGAESWPQHF	TGTGCCACCGCCTGGGGGGCCGAGAGTTGGCCCCAGCATTTT
.	.	TRBJ1-2	TRBV5-6	CASSYPSGINYGYTF	TGTGCCAGCAGCTACCCCTCAGGGATTAACTATGGCTACACCTTC
.	TRBD2	TRBJ2-1	TRBV4-3	CASSQLGTSGYNEQFF	TGCGCCAGCAGCCAACTGGGGACTAGCGGTTACAATGAGCAGTTCTTC
.	.	TRBJ2-2	TRBV2	CASSVGGEMFF	TGTGCCAGCAGTGTTGGGGGAGAAATGTTTTTT
.	TRBD2	TRBJ2-1	TRBV28	CASTPLTSGANNEQFF	TGTGCCAGCACCCCCCTGACTAGCGGGGCCAACAATGAGCAGTTCTTC
.	.	TRBJ1-4	TRBV5-6	CASSLGLGGKLFF	TGTGCCAGCAGCTTAGGGCTTGGGGGGAAACTGTTTTTT
.	.	TRBJ1-2	TRBV6-1	CATFLWRLYTF	TGTGCCACCTTCCTTTGGCGACTCTACACCTTC
few	.	TRBJ1-2	TRBV19	CASSIGPVHYGYTF	TGTGCCAGTAGTATAGGACCCGTTCACTATGGCTACACCTTC
.	TRBD1	TRBJ2-3	TRBV7-9	CASSLGTGRGTDTQYF	TGTGCCAGCAGCCTCGGGACAGGGAGAGGGACAGATACGCAGTATTTT
.	.	TRBJ2-3	TRBV4-1	CASSQDWRLRYF	TGCGCCAGCAGCCAAGATTGGAGGCTTCGGTATTTT
.	TRBD1	TRBJ1-5	TRBV5-1	CASSYGQDDQPQHF	TGCGCCAGCAGCTACGGACAGGATGATCAGCCCCAGCATTTT
.	TRBD1	TRBJ1-3	TRBV29-1	CSAGQGGNTIYF	TGCAGCGCCGGACAGGGCGGAAACACCATATATTTT
.	TRBD2	TRBJ2-3	TRBV10-3	CAIRGLAVSTDTQYF	TGTGCCATCAGGGGACTAGCGGTTAGCACAGATACGCAGTATTTT
.	.	TRBJ2-1	TRBV2	CASSPTPQGLNEQFF	TGTGCCAGCAGTCCGACTCCTCAAGGTCTCAATGAGCAGTTCTTC
.	TRBD1	TRBJ1-2	TRBV27	CASSLRQGYGYTF	TGTGCCAGCAGTTTGCGACAGGGCTATGGCTACACCTTC
.	.	TRBJ1-1	TRBV11-2	CASSLDPRADEAFF	TGTGCCAGCAGCTTAGATCCCAGGGCGGATGAAGCTTTCTTT
few	.	TRBJ1-1	TRBV5-1	CASSEYGNTEAFF	TGCGCCAGCAGCGAATACGGGAACACTGAAGCTTTCTTT
once	TRBD1	TRBJ1-1	TRBV5-1	CASSLRDRVSGTEAFF	TGCGCCAGCAGCTTGCGGGACAGGGTGTCAGGGACTGAAGCTTTCTTT
.	TRBD1	TRBJ2-3	TRBV27	CARRLDRGPDTDTQYF	TGTGCCAGGAGGCTAGACAGGGGGCCGGACACAGATACGCAGTATTTT
.	.	TRBJ2-2	TRBV11-2	CASSLIGRLQELFF	TGTGCCAGCAGCTTAATCGGCAGGCTCCAAGAGCTGTTTTTT
.	TRBD2	TRBJ2-1	TRBV6-6	CASSWDGTSGRNEQFF	TGTGCCAGCAGTTGGGACGGGACTAGCGGGAGGAATGAGCAGTTCTTC